Listed below are T cell receptor beta chains from one sample, sequenced in a study of blood T cell repertoires in COVID-19. Produced via immunoSEQ multiplex PCR; TCRdb's table is partial and in-frame only. The sample comprises hundreds of thousands of clones, more than 75% of which are singletons, and 2% to 2.5% rests with the top ten. Sequencing used PBMCs or T cells enriched from blood (not recorded which). The receptors come from an older woman in a cohort exposed to, infected with or recovered from COVID-19 (not recorded which). The CDR3 runs from the conserved cysteine through the conserved F or W. A D gene is named only where the DNA matches it firmly. Clone size appears in some rows only: once, few, many, or a class for an expanded clone.

clone_size j_call v_call d_call cdr3_aa cdr3_nt
NA TRBJ1-4 TRBV30 NA CAWSGGSNEKLFF TGTGCCTGGAGTGGAGGGAGTAATGAAAAACTGTTTTTT
few TRBJ1-3 TRBV3-1/TRBV3-2 NA CASRQGNGNTIYF TGTGCCAGCAGACAGGGAAATGGAAACACCATATATTTT
NA TRBJ1-2 TRBV3-1/TRBV3-2 NA CASSQDGTYGYTF TGTGCCAGCAGCCAAGACGGTACCTATGGCTACACCTTC
NA TRBJ2-3 TRBV14 NA CASLHGLRRDTQYF TGTGCCAGCTTGCACGGCCTACGGAGAGATACGCAGTATTTT
NA TRBJ1-4 TRBV6-6 NA CASSRQKKAEVEKLFF TGTGCCAGCAGTCGACAGAAGAAGGCTGAGGTCGAAAAACTGTTTTTT
NA TRBJ2-3 TRBV7-8 NA CASSSETGLQTDTQYF TGTGCCAGCAGCTCCGAGACTGGCCTCCAAACAGATACGCAGTATTTT
NA TRBJ2-4 TRBV19 NA CASSIVRSQGRNIQYF TGTGCCAGTAGTATAGTAAGGTCGCAGGGAAGGAACATTCAGTACTTC
NA TRBJ1-2 TRBV7-8 TRBD1 CASSTGTAGYGYTF TGTGCCAGCAGCACAGGGACAGCGGGCTATGGCTACACCTTC
NA TRBJ1-2 TRBV19 TRBD1 CASTPGTGHIYGYTF TGTGCCAGTACCCCCGGGACAGGGCACATCTATGGCTACACCTTC
NA TRBJ2-5 TRBV18 TRBD2 CASSPGGVATSQETQYF TGTGCCAGCTCACCAGGGGGGGTAGCGACCTCACAAGAGACCCAGTACTTC
once TRBJ1-2 TRBV27 TRBD1 CASPVPGTGNGYTF TGTGCCAGCCCCGTCCCCGGGACAGGGAATGGCTACACCTTC
NA TRBJ2-1 TRBV9 TRBD2 CASSVGGSSGRYEQFF TGTGCCAGCAGCGTAGGGGGGTCTAGCGGGAGGTATGAGCAGTTCTTC
few TRBJ2-1 TRBV20-1 NA CSARGLNEQFF TGCAGTGCTAGGGGCCTCAATGAGCAGTTCTTC
NA TRBJ1-5 TRBV18 NA CASSPDQGSQPQHF TGTGCCAGCTCACCGGACCAGGGTAGTCAGCCCCAGCATTTT
NA TRBJ1-1 TRBV10-2 TRBD1 CASSTGGVEAFF TGCGCCAGCAGCACAGGGGGCGTAGAAGCTTTCTTT
NA TRBJ2-1 TRBV7-3 TRBD2 CASSLGGGRASEQFF TGTGCCAGCAGTTTAGGGGGCGGGAGGGCGAGTGAGCAGTTCTTC
NA TRBJ2-7 TRBV30 NA CAWSGGTYEQYF TGTGCCTGGAGTGGAGGGACTTACGAGCAGTACTTC
NA TRBJ2-5 TRBV9 NA CASSVLEGEGETQYF TGTGCCAGCAGCGTACTGGAGGGAGAGGGGGAGACCCAGTACTTC